The 10 T cell receptor beta chains listed next were all sequenced from one sample in a study of blood T cell repertoires in COVID-19. This table comes from immunoSEQ multiplex PCR, and its TCRdb copy is limited to in-frame clones, with some not included. The sample gives tens of thousands of clones, 80% to 90% of which show up once; roughly 6.5% is in the top ten. The sequencing sample was made of peripheral blood. These receptors all come from a woman aged 55-75 years with COVID-19, enrolled during active disease.

This rearrangement joins TRBV4-1 to TRBJ1-3; D is possibly TRBD1 (5 bases). The germline CDR1 and CDR2 sequences are MGHRA and YSYEKL. The CDR3 length is 16 residues. Between the trimmed V and J ends, which lost 5 bases and 2 bases, there was a span of 16 bases. CDR3 amino acids: CASSNLAGRAGNTIYF. CDR3 DNA sequence: TGCGCCAGCAGCAACCTGGCAGGGCGAGCTGGAAACACCATATATTTT.

CDR3 sequence reads: CASSTGQGSFDEQYF. Written as DNA, the CDR3 is TGTGCCAGCAGCACCGGACAGGGATCCTTCGACGAGCAGTACTTC. The chain couples TRBV6-2 or TRBV6-3 to TRBJ2-7; the match to TRBD1 covers 8 bases. The CDR3 length is 15 residues. The V segment lost 6 bases and the J segment 5 bases; nucleotides outside the gene matches: 12. Germline-derived CDR1 and CDR2 are MNHEY and SVGEGT.

The chain recombines TRBV29-1 with TRBJ2-3; the D gene is possibly TRBD2 (7 bases). Germline-derived CDR1 and CDR2 are SQVTM and ANQGSEA. The V and J ends lost 4 bases and 0 bases respectively, with 14 bases between them. This CDR3 has 15 amino acids. The CDR3 nucleotides read TGCAGCGTTGTAAAAAAGGGGGGGAGCACAGATACGCAGTATTTT. This translates into CSVVKKGGSTDTQYF.

This clone appeared a single time. The chain has TRBV6-1 and TRBJ1-2; a weak D match, TRBD1 (6 bases). The CDR3 covers 13 residues. V lost 3 bases, J lost 2 bases, and 7 bases lay in between. Germline CDR1 reads MNHNS; CDR2 reads SASEGT. This chain's CDR3 is CASSDRGNYGYTF. Here the CDR3 DNA reads TGTGCCAGCAGTGACAGGGGCAACTATGGCTACACCTTC.

The sample holds one count of this clone. This chain links TRBV5-4 with TRBJ2-1; D is uncertain. The germline V gene has CDR1 SGHNT and CDR2 YYREEE (reference sequence). Trimming shortened V by 0 bases and J by 4 bases, and 14 bases separated the two germline ends. This CDR3 is built from 16 residues. The CDR3 here is CASSLGSPYIYNEQFF. CDR3 nucleotide sequence: TGTGCCAGCAGCTTGGGGAGTCCCTACATATACAATGAGCAGTTCTTC.

The V call is TRBV7-9, the J call TRBJ2-7; D is perhaps TRBD2 (6 bases). Germline-derived CDR1 and CDR2 are SEHNR and FQNEAQ (reference sequence). Trimming took off 1 base at V and 3 bases at J, with 10 bases between the two ends. The CDR3 has 14 residues. CDR3 loop: CASSLGVSGYEQYF. For the CDR3, the DNA is TGTGCCAGCAGCTTAGGTGTTAGCGGCTACGAGCAGTACTTC.

The genes are TRBV18 and TRBJ2-1; 12 bases align to TRBD2. J was trimmed by 1 base and V by 3 bases; bases with no gene match: 4. The CDR3 consists of 17 residues. Looked up from germline, CDR1 is KGHSH and CDR2 is LQKENI. CDR3 protein: CASSPRTSGNSYNEQFF. The CDR3 coding sequence is TGTGCCAGCTCACCGAGGACTAGCGGGAATTCCTACAATGAGCAGTTCTTC.

V gene TRBV19 combines with J gene TRBJ1-5; 9 bases are a match to TRBD1. The CDR3 runs to 16 residues. Germline CDR1 reads LNHDA; CDR2 reads SQIVND (reference sequence). The V gene end was trimmed by 5 bases and the J gene end by 2 bases; junction bases not matched to a gene: 7. CDR3 sequence: CASSSFRTGGNQPQHF. In nucleotides, the CDR3 is TGTGCCAGTAGTTCATTTCGGACAGGGGGCAATCAGCCCCAGCATTTT. Combining the CDR3 with reference TRBV19 and TRBJ1-5 gives the whole variable domain DGGITQSPKYLFRKEGQNVTLSCEQNLNHDAMYWYRQDPGQGLRLIYYSQIVNDFQKGDIAEGYSVSREKKESFPLTVTSAQKNPTAFYLCASSSFRTGGNQPQHFGDGTRLSIL.

This clone was seen a few times. The chain couples TRBV7-8 to TRBJ1-1, with a weak D call TRBD1 (5 bases). Trimming pared 5 bases from V and 5 bases from J, leaving 15 bases between. Germline CDR1 and CDR2: SGHVS and FQNEAQ. The CDR3 loop spans 14 amino acids. The CDR3 nucleotides are TGTGCCAGCAGCCCATCCCGGGGGGTGACTGAAGCTTTCTTT. Protein sequence: CASSPSRGVTEAFF.

The chain combines TRBV13 with TRBJ1-2; the match to TRBD1 covers 7 bases. Germline lookup yields CDR1 PRHDT and CDR2 FYEKMQ (reference sequence). V trimming: 2 bases; J trimming: 0 bases; junction bases outside the gene matches: 12. This CDR3 has 18 residues. This CDR3 is CASSLFYSGQGANYGYTF. DNA for the CDR3: TGTGCCAGCAGCTTATTTTATTCTGGGCAGGGGGCTAACTATGGCTACACCTTC.